The 23 T cell receptor beta chains given below trace back to one sample, sequenced in a study of shared clonotypes between healthy human individuals. The table came from immunoSEQ multiplex PCR; TCRdb's copy has only in-frame clones and leaves some out. Of about 92,000 clones listed, 60% to 70% were seen once; the top ten hold approximately 46%. Sequenced: memory CD8+ T cells sorted from blood. Subset meaning: CD45RO+ cells pooled with CCR7-negative TemRA cells. These receptors all stem from a young man in good health.

The rearrangement links TRBV11-2 to TRBJ2-2; 9 bases match TRBD2. This CDR3 is built from 16 residues. J lost 11 bases, V lost 5 bases, and 15 bases had no gene match. The germline CDR1 and CDR2 sequences are SGHAT and FQNNGV. DNA for the CDR3: TGTGCCAGCAGCCAATTCTCGACTAGCGGCAATTCCGAGCTGTTTTTT. It encodes CASSQFSTSGNSELFF. The full variable domain, rest sourced from reference TRBV11-2 and TRBJ2-2, is EAGVAQSPRYKIIEKRQSVAFWCNPISGHATLYWYQQILGQGPKLLIQFQNNGVVDDSQLPKDRFSAERLKGVDSTLKIQPAKLEDSAVYLCASSQFSTSGNSELFFGEGSRLTVL.

The sample holds a few counts of this clone. This chain uses TRBV2 with TRBJ1-2, with 7 bases identical to TRBD1. The CDR3 has 14 residues. CDR1 and CDR2 from the germline V gene are SNHLY and FYNNEI. V trimming: 8 bases; J trimming: 8 bases; junction bases outside the gene matches: 14. The CDR3 protein is CASSGTEATMGYTF. In nucleotides, the CDR3 is TGTGCCAGCTCCGGGACAGAAGCGACTATGGGCTACACCTTC. Drawing the rest from reference TRBV2 and TRBJ1-2, the complete variable domain is EPEVTQTPSHQVTQMGQEVILRCVPISNHLYFYWYRQILGQKVEFLVSFYNNEISEKSEIFDDQFSVERPDGSNFTLKIRSTKLEDSAMYFCASSGTEATMGYTFGSGTRLTVV.

The chain couples TRBV7-9 to TRBJ2-3, with 9 bases matching TRBD2. Losses at the gene ends were 0 bases for V and 5 bases for J; bases not matched to a gene: 3. Germline loops: CDR1 SEHNR, CDR2 FQNEAQ (reference sequence). The CDR3 covers 15 residues. CDR3 region: CASSLAAGGGDTQYF. The CDR3 nucleotides read TGTGCCAGCAGCTTAGCCGCGGGAGGGGGAGATACGCAGTATTTT. Supplemented by reference TRBV7-9 and TRBJ2-3, the full variable domain reads DTGVSQNPRHKITKRGQNVTFRCDPISEHNRLYWYRQTLGQGPEFLTYFQNEAQLEKSRLLSDRFSAERPKGSFSTLEIQRTEQGDSAMYLCASSLAAGGGDTQYFGPGTRLTVL.

Remarks on this clone: Other DNA sequences in this sample translate to the same CDR3. This chain joins TRBV27 and TRBJ2-7; D is possibly TRBD1 (5 bases). CDR1 is MNHEY, CDR2 SMNVEV, per germline (reference sequence). The CDR3 runs 14 residues. Trimming cost V 3 bases and J 4 bases, with 13 bases left between them. CDR3 DNA: TGTGCCAGCAGTTTTGGCACAGGTTCTTACGAGCAGTACTTC. Translation gives CASSFGTGSYEQYF.

The gene calls are TRBV28 and TRBJ2-1; D gene uncertain. The germline V gene has CDR1 MDHEN and CDR2 SYDVKM. V gave up 0 bases and J gave up 7 bases, with 4 bases separating them. The CDR3 contains 12 residues. CDR3 region: CASSLWDNEQFF. CDR3 sequence (DNA): TGTGCCAGCAGTTTATGGGATAATGAGCAGTTCTTC.

This clone was recorded a few times. V is TRBV6-1 and J is TRBJ2-7; 11 bases fit TRBD1. The CDR3 sequence is 14 residues long. Germline trimming cut 1 base from V and 6 bases from J; bases unmatched to any gene: 2. Germline values: CDR1 MNHNS, CDR2 SASEGT. CDR3 amino acids: CASSEGTGGGEQYF. The CDR3 DNA follows: TGTGCCAGCAGTGAAGGGACAGGGGGCGGCGAGCAGTACTTC.

The genes are TRBV5-3 and TRBJ2-7, with 12 nucleotides matching TRBD2. TRBV5-3 is annotated as an ORF whose role is uncertain. The CDR3 is 14 residues long. J gave up 6 bases and V 8 bases, and 9 bases lay outside the gene matches. The CDR3 spells CASSPTSGSFEQYF. CDR3 in DNA: TGTGCCAGCAGCCCGACTAGCGGGAGCTTCGAGCAGTACTTC.

This clone appeared many times. V and J are TRBV6-1 and TRBJ2-6, with D hard to call. Germline values: CDR1 MNHNS, CDR2 SASEGT. The CDR3 consists of 15 residues. V shed 1 base and J shed 0 bases, with 4 bases lying between them. DNA for the CDR3: TGTGCCAGCAGTGAAGGGGACTCTGGGGCCAACGTCCTGACTTTC. This translates into CASSEGDSGANVLTF.

The V call is TRBV2, the J call TRBJ1-4, with 9 bases that match TRBD1. Germline V gene data show CDR1 as SNHLY and CDR2 as FYNNEI. Trimming cost V 3 bases and J 4 bases; bases outside gene matches: 3. The CDR3 sequence is 15 residues long. The CDR3 reads CASSDGQGFNEKLFF. As DNA, the CDR3 is TGTGCCAGCAGTGACGGACAGGGGTTTAATGAAAAACTGTTTTTT.

The rearrangement uses TRBV7-8 and TRBJ1-5; TRBD1 aligns across 8 bases. CDR3 length equals 15 residues. Trimming cost V 4 bases and J 2 bases; bases outside gene matches: 4. Per germline, CDR1 SGHVS and CDR2 FQNEAQ. This CDR3 reads CASSSQGACNQPQHF. In DNA, the CDR3 is TGTGCCAGCAGCTCGCAGGGGGCGTGCAATCAGCCCCAGCATTTT. The full variable domain, in which reference TRBV7-8 and TRBJ1-5 provide the parts outside the CDR3, is GAGVSQSPRYKVAKRGQDVALRCDPISGHVSLFWYQQALGQGPEFLTYFQNEAQLDKSGLPSDRFFAERPEGSVSTLKIQRTQQEDSAVYLCASSSQGACNQPQHFGDGTRLSIL.

This clone was seen a single time. Germline and junction disagree at one end, which may indicate a read error. The rearrangement joins TRBV7-7 to TRBJ2-5, with D possibly matching TRBD2 (5 bases). CDR1 and CDR2 from the germline V gene are SSHAT and FNYEAQ (reference sequence). The CDR3 is made up of 14 amino acids. CDR3 nucleotide sequence: TGTGCTAGCAGCCCAACCGGGATCGGAGAGACCCAGTACTTC. Its translation is CASSPTGIGETQYF.

The chain combines TRBV25-1 with TRBJ2-2; either TRBD1 or TRBD2 may fit D (5 bases each). The CDR3 is 14 amino acids. The V gene's germline CDR1 is MGHDK and CDR2 SYGVNS. The V end was cut by 5 bases, the J end by 4 bases, with 11 bases between. The CDR3 DNA is TGTGCCAGCAGTTCGGGACCTCGCACCGGGGAGCTGTTTTTT. Residues: CASSSGPRTGELFF.

In its sample, this clone was seen many times. The chain carries TRBV10-3 and TRBJ2-7; a weak D match, TRBD1 (5 bases). Germline V gene lookup returns CDR1 ENHRY and CDR2 SYGVKD. This CDR3 comprises 16 residues. Trimming took off 0 bases at V and 5 bases at J, with 17 bases between the two ends. The CDR3: CAISESKFYPDNEQYF. CDR3 nucleotide sequence: TGTGCCATCAGTGAGTCGAAATTCTATCCGGACAACGAGCAGTACTTC.

Concerning this clone: This CDR3 is also generated by other DNA sequences in the sample. The chain recombines TRBV25-1 with TRBJ2-7; no clear D. Looked up from germline, CDR1 is MGHDK and CDR2 is SYGVNS. The CDR3 covers 12 residues. V was pared by 3 bases and J by 3 bases, with 6 bases between. CDR3 loop: CASSDLDYEQYF. The CDR3 nucleotides read TGTGCCAGCAGTGACTTGGACTACGAGCAGTACTTC.

This chain links TRBV28 with TRBJ1-2; the D is unclear. There are 15 residues in the CDR3. V was pared by 4 bases and J by 3 bases, with 15 bases between. Germline CDR1 MDHEN, CDR2 SYDVKM. The DNA for the CDR3 is TGTGCCAGCAGTTCACCGCGACCCCCCGACTATGGCTACACCTTC. Translated, it gives CASSSPRPPDYGYTF.

This chain joins TRBV28 and TRBJ1-4; D is uncertain. The CDR3 runs 14 residues. Per germline, CDR1 MDHEN and CDR2 SYDVKM. The V end was cut by 5 bases, the J end by 7 bases, with 14 bases between. In DNA, the CDR3 is TGTGCCAGCAGTCCCTTAGGCGGGTCTGAAAAACTGTTTTTT. Its protein is CASSPLGGSEKLFF.

This clone has just a few counts. CDR3 DNA: TGTGCCACCATGAGGGGACGGACTTTAAATGAGCAGTTCTTC. Encoded protein: CATMRGRTLNEQFF. The chain combines TRBV6-6 with TRBJ2-1; D could derive from TRBD1 or TRBD2 (5 bases each). The CDR3 length is 14 residues. The V gene lost 10 bases and the J gene lost 7 bases, with 20 bases spanning the gap. The germline gives CDR1 MNHNY, CDR2 SVGAGI (reference sequence).

V gene TRBV7-6 combines with J gene TRBJ2-2; D is unclear. CDR3 length: 11 amino acids. Germline V CDR1 and CDR2: SGHVS, FNYEAQ. V lost 5 bases to trimming and J lost 7 bases, with 5 bases between them. The CDR3 loop reads CASSPLGELFF. CDR3 DNA: TGTGCCAGCAGCCCCCTCGGGGAGCTGTTTTTT.

J is TRBJ2-5 and V is TRBV4-2; D may match TRBD1 or TRBD2 (5 bases each). Per germline, CDR1 LGHNA and CDR2 YNFKEQ. V shed 5 bases and J shed 4 bases, with 20 bases lying between them. This CDR3 has 16 amino acids. This chain's CDR3 is CASSLPGTPGLETQYF. CDR3 DNA: TGTGCCAGCAGCTTGCCCGGGACGCCGGGGTTAGAGACCCAGTACTTC.

The chain has TRBV27 and TRBJ2-2, with a weak D call TRBD1 (5 bases). The CDR3 runs 16 residues. Per germline, CDR1 MNHEY and CDR2 SMNVEV (reference sequence). V was pared by 3 bases and J by 2 bases, with 13 bases between. CDR3: CASSFSGWRNTGELFF. The CDR3 DNA follows: TGTGCCAGCAGTTTCTCAGGGTGGAGAAACACCGGGGAGCTGTTTTTT.

To note about this clone: Other DNA sequences of this sample code for an identical CDR3. V gene TRBV20-1 combines with J gene TRBJ2-5, with D possibly matching TRBD1 (5 bases). Trimming pared 2 bases from V and 5 bases from J, leaving 6 bases between. Germline CDR1 DFQATT, CDR2 SNEGSKA (reference sequence). The CDR3 runs 11 residues. This CDR3 is CSARKGETQYF. In nucleotides, the CDR3 is TGCAGTGCTAGAAAGGGGGAGACCCAGTACTTC.

In nucleotides, the CDR3 is TGTGCCAGCAGCTTAGGGGCGGGAATCTCCTACGAGCAGTACTTC. This sequence encodes CASSLGAGISYEQYF. The rearrangement uses TRBV11-1 and TRBJ2-7; tentative D call: TRBD2 (6 bases). CDR3 length: 15 amino acids. Deletions cut 1 base from V and 0 bases from J, with 10 bases between. Germline V gene sequence: CDR1 SGHAT, CDR2 FQDESV (reference sequence).

The chain links TRBV7-2 to TRBJ1-5; a weak D match, TRBD1 (5 bases). The V gene's germline CDR1 is SGHTA and CDR2 FQGNSA. V lost 3 bases and J lost 8, with 11 bases in between. There are 13 residues in the CDR3. CDR3 residues: CASSLSLGEPQHF. The CDR3 nucleotides read TGTGCCAGCAGCTTGAGTTTGGGGGAGCCCCAGCATTTT. Full variable domain (remainder filled in from reference TRBV7-2 and TRBJ1-5): GAGVSQSPSNKVTEKGKDVELRCDPISGHTALYWYRQSLGQGLEFLIYFQGNSAPDKSGLPSDRFSAERTGGSVSTLTIQRTQQEDSAVYLCASSLSLGEPQHFGDGTRLSIL.